This T cell receptor (beta chain) was sequenced during a study of regulatory T cells in long-lasting Graves disease. This clonotype was picked up many times. The antigen is not known. General study results and limits: Analysis covered peripheral blood alone, not thyroid tissue.

The time point: newly diagnosed GD, antithyroid drugs for less than 3 months. RNA from PBMCs was the source of the TCR library. Deletions cut 6 bases from V and 0 bases from J, with 15 bases between. Germline V gene sequence: CDR1 MDHEN, CDR2 SYDVKM. The CDR3 is 15 amino acids. To make TCR beta libraries, researchers used iRepertoire HTBI primers and Arm-PCR of CDR3 regions. TCRdb called the multiplex PCR reads again in MiXCR, with one record for every CDR3 protein. The table lists more than 450,000 distinct CDR3 sequences, around 12% of them singletons. These data also formed part of another study, on T cells in Graves' hyperthyroidism and ophthalmopathy. Per that study: HTBI primers were employed in a first-round RT-PCR of the TCR CDR3.

The TCR was taken from a woman in her twenties or thirties with Graves disease. Sequences were derived from peripheral blood mononuclear cells (PBMCs), sampled at new diagnosis, from a patient treated with antithyroid drugs. The V gene is TRBV28, the J gene TRBJ2-7, with a weak D call TRBD2 (6 bases). CDR3 sequence reads: CASRRELFSSYEQYF. In nucleotides, the CDR3 is TGTGCCAGCAGACGGGAGCTCTTTAGCTCCTACGAGCAGTACTTC.